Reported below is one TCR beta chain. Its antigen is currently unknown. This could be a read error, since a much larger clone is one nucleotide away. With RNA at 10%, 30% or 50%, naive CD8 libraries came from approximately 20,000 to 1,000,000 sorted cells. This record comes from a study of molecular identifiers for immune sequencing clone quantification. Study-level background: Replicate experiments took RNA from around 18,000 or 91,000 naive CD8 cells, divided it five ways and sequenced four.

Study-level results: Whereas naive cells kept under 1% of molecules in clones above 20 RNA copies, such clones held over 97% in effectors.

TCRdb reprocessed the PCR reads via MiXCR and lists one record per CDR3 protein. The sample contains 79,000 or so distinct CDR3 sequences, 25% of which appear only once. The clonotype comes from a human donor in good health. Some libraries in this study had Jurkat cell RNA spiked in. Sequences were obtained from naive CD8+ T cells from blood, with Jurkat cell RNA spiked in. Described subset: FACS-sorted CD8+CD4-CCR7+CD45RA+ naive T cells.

CDR3 region: CASWEGHRPDSGNTMYF. For the CDR3, the DNA is TGTGCCAGCTGGGAGGGGCACAGGCCCGACTCTGGAAACACCATGTATTTT. V is TRBV6-5 and J is TRBJ1-3, with D possibly being TRBD1 (5 bases). This CDR3 contains 17 residues. Germline V CDR1 and CDR2: MNHEY, SVGAGI.